What follows are 10 T cell receptor beta chains derived from one specimen sequenced in a study of preoperative IRX-2 immunotherapy in early breast cancer. Treatment reported: preoperative locoregional IRX-2 cytokine immunotherapy. TCRdb's table, derived via immunoSEQ multiplex PCR, lists solely in-frame clones and lacks some. The sample includes roughly 99,000 clones, 86% of them seen just once. The sample in question was tumor tissue, obtained after IRX-2 immunotherapy. The receptors were gathered from a human donor with breast cancer.

This chain connects TRBV28 to TRBJ2-1; TRBD1 matches 10 bases. The length of the CDR3 is 15 residues. The V and J ends lost 5 bases and 6 bases, in that order; junction bases with no gene match: 7. Germline CDR1 and CDR2: MDHEN and SYDVKM. CDR3 residues: CASSQTGGPINEQFF. In DNA, the CDR3 is TGTGCCAGCAGTCAGACAGGGGGCCCAATCAATGAGCAGTTCTTC.

This chain joins TRBV30 and TRBJ1-1, with D possibly being TRBD1 (5 bases). Germline V gene lookup returns CDR1 GTSNPN and CDR2 SVGIG (reference sequence). The CDR3 has 13 amino acids. The V gene lost 2 bases and the J gene lost 5 bases, with 12 bases spanning the gap. The chain's CDR3 is CAWSSSGSTEAFF. The CDR3, as DNA: TGTGCCTGGAGTTCCTCAGGGAGTACTGAAGCTTTCTTT.

The chain has TRBV30 and TRBJ2-7; TRBD1 matches at 8 bases. The CDR3 is made up of 13 amino acids. Germline CDR1 reads GTSNPN; CDR2 reads SVGIG (reference sequence). V lost 1 base to trimming and J lost 4 bases; unmatched junction nucleotides: 3. The CDR3 sequence is CAWSAGQDYEQYF. CDR3 DNA: TGTGCCTGGAGTGCGGGACAGGATTACGAGCAGTACTTC.

This rearrangement joins TRBV10-2 to TRBJ1-2; TRBD1 agrees at 7 bases. J gave up 4 bases and V 6 bases, and 5 bases lay outside the gene matches. This CDR3 has 13 residues. Germline CDR1 reads WSHSY; CDR2 reads SAAADI. The CDR3, as DNA: TGCGCCAGCAGCCCAGGGGGGTCCTATGGCTACACCTTC. Amino acid sequence: CASSPGGSYGYTF.

CDR3 loop: CASSLGLLDEKLFF. CDR3 bases: TGTGCCAGCAGCTTGGGCCTATTGGATGAAAAACTGTTTTTT. The V call is TRBV11-3, the J call TRBJ1-4; D is ambiguous. Trimming pared 3 bases from V and 6 bases from J, leaving 11 bases between. Germline lookup yields CDR1 SGHNT and CDR2 YENEEA. The CDR3 extends over 14 amino acids.

The chain recombines TRBV18 with TRBJ2-4, with D uncertain. Germline lookup yields CDR1 KGHSH and CDR2 LQKENI. This CDR3 has 13 amino acids. Trimming shortened V by 10 bases and J by 9 bases, and 19 bases separated the two germline ends. CDR3 loop: CANSRVTKGIQYF. In DNA form, the CDR3 reads TGTGCCAACTCCCGGGTCACTAAAGGCATTCAGTACTTC.

The chain employs TRBV12-5 and TRBJ2-7; TRBD2 matches at 7 bases. The germline V gene has CDR1 LGHNT and CDR2 FRNRAP. The CDR3 length is 13 residues. The junction had 3 bases not matched to a gene; V was cut back by 6 bases and J by 1 base. The chain's CDR3 is CASGSSGSYEQYF. For the CDR3, the DNA is TGTGCTAGTGGATCTAGCGGTTCCTACGAGCAGTACTTC.

The J gene is TRBJ2-7, the V gene TRBV14; D is uncertain. The CDR3 has 14 residues. Germline V gene sequence: CDR1 SGHDN, CDR2 FVKESK. Between the trimmed V and J ends, which lost 0 bases and 11 bases, there was a span of 17 bases. This CDR3 reads CASSQDVRQALEYF. In nucleotides, the CDR3 is TGTGCCAGCAGCCAAGACGTTAGGCAGGCCCTGGAGTACTTC.

This clone has more than one count but fewer than ten. The chain combines TRBV19 with TRBJ2-1; 7 nucleotides align to TRBD2. With V trimmed by 4 bases and J by 2 bases, 5 bases remained unmatched. CDR3 length equals 15 residues. Germline CDR1 is LNHDA and CDR2 is SQIVND (reference sequence). This CDR3 reads CASSTNAGAYNEQFF. The CDR3 DNA is TGTGCCAGTAGTACCAACGCGGGAGCCTACAATGAGCAGTTCTTC.

The chain has TRBV15 and TRBJ1-3; D not certain. Germline V gene data show CDR1 as LNHNV and CDR2 as YYDKDF (reference sequence). The CDR3 is 14 amino acids. Trimming cost V 3 bases and J 0 bases, with 6 bases left between them. The CDR3: CATSSGFSGNTIYF. In nucleotides, the CDR3 is TGTGCCACCAGCAGTGGATTCTCTGGAAACACCATATATTTT.